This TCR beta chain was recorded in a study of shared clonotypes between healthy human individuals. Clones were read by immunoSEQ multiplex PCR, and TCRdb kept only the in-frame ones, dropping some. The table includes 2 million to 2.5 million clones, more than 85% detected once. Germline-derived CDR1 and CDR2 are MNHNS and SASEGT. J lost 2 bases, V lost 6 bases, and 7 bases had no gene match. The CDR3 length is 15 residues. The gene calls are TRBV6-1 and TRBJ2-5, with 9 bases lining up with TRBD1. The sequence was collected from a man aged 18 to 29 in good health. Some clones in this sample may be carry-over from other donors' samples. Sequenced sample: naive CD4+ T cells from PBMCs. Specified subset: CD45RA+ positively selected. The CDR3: CASRAKGTGQETQYF. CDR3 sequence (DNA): TGTGCCAGCAGAGCTAAGGGGACAGGGCAAGAGACCCAGTACTTC.